This T cell receptor beta chain stems from a study of siplizumab effects on memory and regulatory T cells. Study observations and caveats: The study found that siplizumab significantly reduced alloreactive sequences traceable to unstimulated CD4+ memory cells.

The method was immunoSEQ multiplex PCR; TCRdb's version includes in-frame clones alone and lacks a portion of them. The sample includes 100,000 or so clones, 75% to 95% of them seen just once. A remark on this clone: The antigen is undetermined.

The CDR3 contains 15 residues. CDR1 is SGDLS, CDR2 YYNGEE, per germline. Trimming at V came to 4 bases and at J to 7 bases, leaving 11 bases not matched to a gene. This clonotype originated in a human donor in good health. The V gene is TRBV9, the J gene TRBJ2-7, with 10 positions matching TRBD1. The sequencing input was CD4+ T cells sorted from blood. CDR3 bases: TGTGCCAGCAGCCCAGGGGGACAGGGGATAGGGGAGCAGTACTTC. Translating it yields CASSPGGQGIGEQYF.